The rows below give T cell receptor beta chains drawn from one sample of a study of blood T cell repertoires in COVID-19. Method: immunoSEQ multiplex PCR; TCRdb's copy keeps in-frame clones and lacks some. The profile shows 130,000 to 150,000 clones, around 80% of them singletons. The sequencing sample was made of peripheral blood. These receptors all come from a woman aged 55-69 years with acute or convalescent COVID-19. Each CDR3 is given with its conserved first and last residue. D genes are given only for firm matches. Where a row states a size, it is once, few, many or the class of an expanded clone; other rows omit it.

>TRBV7-9|-|-|TRBJ2-5
CASSFIRGQETQYF
TGTGCCAGCAGCTTTATAAGAGGTCAAGAGACCCAGTACTTC
>TRBV6-5|-|-|TRBJ2-7
CASGGGGPYEQYF
TGTGCCAGCGGAGGGGGAGGGCCATACGAGCAGTACTTC
>TRBV5-4|-|-|TRBJ1-1
CASSLQGTEAFF
TGTGCCAGCAGCTTGCAGGGGACTGAAGCTTTCTTT
>TRBV6-5|-|-|TRBJ1-5
CASSRDFSNQPQHF
TGTGCCAGCAGTAGGGACTTTAGCAATCAGCCCCAGCATTTT
>TRBV9|-|-|TRBJ2-2
CASSVEAPRTGELFF
TGTGCCAGCAGCGTAGAAGCTCCGAGGACCGGGGAGCTGTTTTTT
>TRBV7-2|once|TRBD2|TRBJ2-1
CASSFPAGLAGGDEQFF
TGTGCCAGCAGCTTTCCGGCAGGGCTAGCGGGAGGAGATGAGCAGTTCTTC
>TRBV19|-|-|TRBJ2-7
CASSFQDTSYEQYF
TGTGCCAGTAGTTTCCAGGACACCTCCTACGAGCAGTACTTC
>TRBV12-3/TRBV12-4|-|-|TRBJ1-1
CASRTGNTEAFF
TGTGCCAGCAGGACGGGGAACACTGAAGCTTTCTTT
>TRBV28|-|TRBD1|TRBJ1-2
CATTGVIGYTF
TGTGCCACTACAGGGGTTATAGGCTACACCTTC
>TRBV10-2|-|-|TRBJ2-7
CASSGVDSYEQYF
TGCGCCAGCAGCGGGGTAGACTCCTACGAGCAGTACTTC
>TRBV2|-|TRBD1|TRBJ2-7
CATNRGMGEQYF
TGTGCCACCAACAGGGGGATGGGTGAGCAGTACTTC
>TRBV19|-|-|TRBJ1-1
CASRLQGYTEAFF
TGTGCCAGTAGGCTTCAGGGGTACACTGAAGCTTTCTTT
>TRBV10-1|few|TRBD2|TRBJ2-1
CASSAFREANEQFF
TGCGCCAGCAGTGCCTTCCGGGAGGCTAATGAGCAGTTCTTC
>TRBV14|-|-|TRBJ2-5
CASSQDPRGWDQETQYF
TGTGCCAGCAGCCAAGACCCCAGGGGATGGGACCAAGAGACCCAGTACTTC
>TRBV14|-|TRBD1|TRBJ2-1
CASSQDIETGGVDEQFF
TGTGCCAGCAGCCAAGATATTGAGACAGGGGGCGTCGATGAGCAGTTCTTC
>TRBV1|-|-|TRBJ2-7
CTSSHITESSYEQYF
TGCACCAGCAGCCATATAACAGAGAGCTCCTACGAGCAGTACTTC
>TRBV3-1/TRBV3-2|-|-|TRBJ2-3
CASSQDTASDGTDTQYF
TGTGCCAGCAGCCAAGATACGGCTAGCGATGGAACAGATACGCAGTATTTT
>TRBV28|-|-|TRBJ2-1
CASSLFPGLQFF
TGTGCCAGCAGTTTATTCCCGGGACTTCAGTTCTTC
>TRBV3-1/TRBV3-2|-|-|TRBJ1-4
CASSPKGVTNEKLFF
TGTGCCAGCAGTCCCAAGGGGGTGACTAATGAAAAACTGTTTTTT
>TRBV19|few|TRBD2|TRBJ2-1
CASSILSGSEQFF
TGTGCCAGTAGTATCCTTAGCGGGAGTGAGCAGTTCTTC
>TRBV9|-|TRBD2|TRBJ2-1
CASSVGASGNEQFF
TGTGCCAGCAGCGTAGGGGCTAGCGGGAATGAGCAGTTCTTC
>TRBV6-5|-|-|TRBJ1-5
CASSYSGGVNQPQHF
TGTGCCAGCAGTTACTCGGGGGGGGTCAATCAGCCCCAGCATTTT
>TRBV27|once|TRBD1|TRBJ1-1
CASSPDRGIAFF
TGTGCCAGCAGCCCGGACAGGGGGATCGCTTTCTTT
>TRBV3-1/TRBV3-2|-|-|TRBJ1-1
CASSHPGRGRNTEAFF
TGTGCCAGCAGCCACCCCGGGAGGGGAAGAAACACTGAAGCTTTCTTT
>TRBV30|few|-|TRBJ1-1
CAWSVNTEAFF
TGTGCCTGGAGCGTGAACACTGAAGCTTTCTTT
>TRBV27|-|TRBD2|TRBJ2-7
CASTDRALTSGRASEQYF
TGTGCCAGCACCGACAGGGCCCTGACTAGCGGGAGGGCCAGCGAGCAGTACTTC
>TRBV28|once|-|TRBJ1-3
CASSLQTGSSGNTIYF
TGTGCCAGCAGCCTCCAAACAGGGAGCTCTGGAAACACCATATATTTT
>TRBV27|-|-|TRBJ2-7
CASSFGTAPGEQYF
TGTGCCAGCAGTTTTGGGACTGCTCCGGGGGAGCAGTACTTC
>TRBV18|-|-|TRBJ1-3
CASSPLGGSGNTIYF
TGTGCCAGCTCCCCCCTAGGCGGCTCTGGAAACACCATATATTTT
>TRBV7-2|-|-|TRBJ2-7
CASAGRGFAYEQYF
TGTGCCAGCGCTGGGAGAGGATTCGCCTACGAGCAGTACTTC
>TRBV25-1|-|-|TRBJ2-2
CASSEGLPTTGELFF
TGTGCCAGCAGCGAGGGACTCCCCACTACCGGGGAGCTGTTTTTT
>TRBV28|-|TRBD1|TRBJ2-2
CASSFVGGVVFGELFF
TGTGCCAGCAGTTTCGTAGGGGGCGTCGTTTTCGGGGAGCTGTTTTTT
>TRBV7-3|-|TRBD2|TRBJ2-1
CASSLTLGGQLTSDQYNEQFF
TGTGCCAGCAGCTTAACGTTAGGGGGACAACTGACTAGCGACCAATACAATGAGCAGTTCTTC
>TRBV11-2|-|TRBD1|TRBJ2-6
CASSLDKYRGPLSGANVLTF
TGTGCCAGCAGCTTAGACAAATACAGGGGCCCCCTCTCTGGGGCCAACGTCCTGACTTTC
>TRBV11-2|-|-|TRBJ1-5
CASSRDIFNQPQHF
TGTGCCAGCAGCCGGGACATTTTCAATCAGCCCCAGCATTTT
>TRBV7-2|-|TRBD2|TRBJ2-2
CASSLGLAGGFGELFF
TGTGCCAGCAGCTTAGGCCTAGCGGGAGGATTCGGGGAGCTGTTTTTT
>TRBV7-9|many|TRBD1|TRBJ1-4
CASSLPRTGGIREKLFF
TGTGCCAGCAGCTTACCCCGGACAGGGGGCATACGTGAAAAACTGTTTTTT